This T cell receptor (beta chain) is from a study of T-cell reconstitution after alpha-beta-depleted transplantation in children. This sample's TCRbeta library carried unique molecular identifier barcodes. MiXCR was run by TCRdb on the PCR reads, yielding one entry per CDR3 protein. The sample yields around 680,000 distinct CDR3 sequences, around a sixth seen once. Germline-derived CDR1 and CDR2 are SGHRS and YFSETQ. The ends lost 3 bases at V and 6 bases at J; junction bases unmatched: 14. This CDR3 comprises 16 residues. The chain employs TRBV5-1 and TRBJ2-7; the match to TRBD1 covers 8 bases. This sample comprised PBMCs from the stem cell graft donor, obtained from the stem cell graft. The clonotype comes from a human donor who donated a stem cell graft to a child with acute myeloid leukemia. CDR3 nucleotide sequence: TGCGCCAGCAGCTCCGGGGGACAGGAAAGGGGTGGCGAGCAGTACGTC. This encodes CASSSGGQERGGEQYV.